This T cell receptor (beta chain) appears in the sequencing data of a study of T cells in Graves' hyperthyroidism and ophthalmopathy (dated by TCRdb to 2018 to 2020). Regarding the complete study: Peripheral blood was collected at initial diagnosis, before any treatment. The paper describes TCR Vbeta CDR3 sequencing of 135 peripheral blood samples, made up of around 41 ophthalmopathy patients, roughly 72 hyperthyroidism patients and about 17 progressor patients. To identify distinguishing TCR V-J signatures, a discovery cohort of some 100 patients was used, comprising some 43 with Graves' ophthalmopathy and approximately 58 with stable Graves' hyperthyroidism. In addition, the study compared T-cell repertoires in thyroid tissue and in blood from roughly 6 Graves' hyperthyroidism patients. Once sampling was done, hyperthyroidism patients were given methimazole at a starting dose of 30 mg daily, whereas ophthalmopathy patients were given high-dose intravenous methylprednisolone. Prospective prediction of ophthalmopathy was tested in an independent validation cohort consisting of 18 to 20 hyperthyroidism patients and some 15 patients who later progressed to ophthalmopathy. The roughly 90 discovery patients were divided at random into training and test sets in a 7:3 ratio. General study outcomes and caveats: No statistical method was used to fix the sample size in advance, and group allocation was not hidden from the investigators. Most expanded thyroid clonotypes (frequency above 0.001) were also detected in blood, a finding suggesting that blood repertoires may reflect thyroid immune responses. In validation, the model predicted progression to ophthalmopathy with around 71% sensitivity and approximately 78% specificity, a median of around 6.6 months before onset. A 13 V-J signature model separated ophthalmopathy from stable hyperthyroidism, with around 88% sensitivity and 81% to 82% specificity in cross-validation and 80%/75% in testing.

The TCR beta CDR3 regions were amplified from the RNA transcripts. For the first round of RT-PCR on the TCR CDR3, the HTBI primer set was used together with the Qiagen OneStep RT-PCR kit. The libraries were constructed in a second round of multiplex PCR and then size-selected and purified. Libraries were sequenced paired-end with 100 bp reads on an Illumina HiSeq2000. The original pipeline was this. SOAPnuke was used to process the raw data, with reads discarded if the reads contained adapters or uncalled bases, had a mean Phred below 15, or lacked an exact constant-primer or identifier match. High-quality paired reads were merged using COPE v1.2.5, and each unique nucleotide sequence was defined as a clonotype. MiTCR v1.1 was used to align clonotypes to the IMGT TRBV, TRBD and TRBJ reference segments. The analysis included only V-J combinations with a frequency above 0.0001, which together covered around 99% of the repertoires. The TCS score was defined as the ratio of F50 (clonal expansion) to E x V (chaos), calculated using BLOSUM62-based TCRdist between CDR3 peptides within each V-J. Welch's t-statistics and random forest reduced around 520 V-J features to under 15, which were used in a naive Bayes classifier (R e1071). The raw public reads went through TCRdb reprocessing: fastp at Q25, MiXCR clone calling, in-frame beta chains kept. One record per CDR3 amino acid sequence lists the most common genes and DNA. The V and J calls and clone size come from TCRdb's table, not from the authors' own analysis. This sample holds 350,000 to 450,000 distinct CDR3 sequences; about 14% were observed only once. 25% to 30% of the sample is held by the ten biggest clonotypes.

CDR1 and CDR2 are read off the germline V gene as SQVTM and ANQGSEA. V lost 4 bases and J lost 0 bases, and the count of bases not matched to a germline gene is 0. The CDR3 has 14 amino acids, counting the end cysteine and phenylalanine. The sequence is cut down to CDR3 DNA, 42 bases in frame from base 1. Ophthalmopathy patients had moderately to severely active disease, Clinical Activity Score of at least 3, NOSPECS grade of at least 4, and duration under 3 months. Exclusion was applied to patients with uncontrolled infections, other autoimmune diseases, pregnancy or lactation. Clinical symptoms, serum thyroxine and TRAb, thyroid ultrasound, and orbital computed tomography formed the basis for the diagnoses. PBMCs were isolated from more than 8 ml of fresh peripheral blood by Ficoll-Paque density gradient centrifugation. Trizol reagent was used to extract total RNA, and RNA quality was then checked on an Agilent 2100 Bioanalyzer.

This clonotype appeared many times. The antigen it recognizes is unknown. No much larger clone is present one base from it, and per-base qualities are unavailable. The clonotype was recovered from a man in his fifties with Graves' ophthalmopathy. Recombination linked TRBV29-1 to TRBJ2-6; 7 middle bases align to TRBD1. Sequencing was done on a sample of blood. The CDR3 reads CSVAGGSGANVLTF. The DNA is TGCAGCGTTGCAGGGGGCTCTGGGGCCAACGTCCTGACTTTC.